This T cell receptor (beta chain) was identified during a study of regulatory T cells in long-lasting Graves disease. At the level of the study: Graves' patients who were just diagnosed had used antithyroid drugs for under 3 months. Study findings and constraints: No thyroid tissue was studied; the work used peripheral blood only. There were preferences for TRBV28, TRBJ1-2 and TRBJ2-5 in persistent disease.

This sample's time point: newly diagnosed GD, antithyroid drugs for less than 3 months. There was RNA extracted from PBMCs, and the TCR library was made from it. This clonotype was found many times. Its antigen is as yet unknown. V lost 3 bases and J lost 8; bases outside the gene matches: 6. The germline V gene encodes CDR1 KGHSH and CDR2 LQKENI. This CDR3 is built from 16 residues. To make TCR beta libraries, researchers used iRepertoire HTBI primers and Arm-PCR of CDR3 regions. TCRdb recomputed calls from the multiplex PCR reads with MiXCR, one row per CDR3 protein. This table has approximately 460,000 distinct CDR3 sequences, about 17% appearing once. This sample also belongs to another study, concerning T cells in Graves' hyperthyroidism and ophthalmopathy. That investigation notes: Using the HTBI primer set, a first-round RT-PCR was run on the TCR CDR3.

The sample was peripheral blood mononuclear cells (PBMCs), taken at new diagnosis, from a patient treated with antithyroid drugs. This receptor was taken from a woman aged 30 to 39 with Graves disease. The chain uses TRBV18 and TRBJ2-1; 14 bases agree with TRBD2. The chain's CDR3 is CASSPPGTSGRYEQFF. Written as DNA, the CDR3 is TGTGCCAGCTCACCCCCCGGGACTAGCGGGAGATATGAGCAGTTCTTC.